The clone carrying this TCR beta chain was seen many times. CDR1 is DFQATT and CDR2 is SNEGSKA in the germline V gene (reference sequence). The CDR3 loop spans 13 amino acids. V lost 1 base to trimming and J lost 6 bases, with 13 bases between them. Through a sample-barcoded 5' primer and a J-beta primer mix, a second PCR was run for roughly 6 to 12 cycles. Each cDNA molecule was tagged by a template-switch adaptor with 12 random nucleotides. TCRdb used MiXCR to reprocess the 5' RACE reads, holding one entry per CDR3 protein. The sample lists 590,000 or so distinct CDR3 sequences, less than 35% occurring once. This sample was taken from a study of blood T cells in healthy people across ages. Each donor's blood draw was approximately 10 milliliters of peripheral blood.

The TCR was taken from a woman of 80 years or more in good health. Specimen: blood. The chain has TRBV20-1 and TRBJ2-7; D perhaps matches TRBD2 (5 bases). Here the CDR3 reads CSARGSGNGEQYF. DNA of the CDR3: TGCAGTGCTAGAGGATCCGGGAACGGCGAGCAGTACTTC.